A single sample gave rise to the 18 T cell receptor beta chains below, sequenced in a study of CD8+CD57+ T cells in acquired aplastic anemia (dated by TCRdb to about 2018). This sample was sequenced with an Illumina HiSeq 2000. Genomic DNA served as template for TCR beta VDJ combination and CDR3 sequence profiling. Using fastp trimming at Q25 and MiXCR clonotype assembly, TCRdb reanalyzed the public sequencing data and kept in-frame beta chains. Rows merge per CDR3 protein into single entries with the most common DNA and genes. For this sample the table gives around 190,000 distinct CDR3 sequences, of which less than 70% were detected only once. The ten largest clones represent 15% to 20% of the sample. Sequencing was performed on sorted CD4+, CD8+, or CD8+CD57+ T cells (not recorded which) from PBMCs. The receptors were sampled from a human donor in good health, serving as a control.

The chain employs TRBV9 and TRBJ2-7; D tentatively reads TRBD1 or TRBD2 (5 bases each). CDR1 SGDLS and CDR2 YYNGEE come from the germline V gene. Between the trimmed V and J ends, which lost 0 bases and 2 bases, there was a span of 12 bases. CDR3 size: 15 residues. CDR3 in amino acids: CASSVVQGEPYEQYV. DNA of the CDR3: TGTGCCAGCAGCGTAGTCCAGGGAGAGCCCTACGAGCAGTACGTC.

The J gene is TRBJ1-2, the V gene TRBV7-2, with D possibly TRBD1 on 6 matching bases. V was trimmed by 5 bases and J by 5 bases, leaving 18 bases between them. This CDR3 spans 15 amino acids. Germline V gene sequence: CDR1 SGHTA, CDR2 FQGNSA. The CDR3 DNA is TGTGCCAGCAGCCCTAGGCGGGACACCTCTTATGGCTACACCTTC. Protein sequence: CASSPRRDTSYGYTF.

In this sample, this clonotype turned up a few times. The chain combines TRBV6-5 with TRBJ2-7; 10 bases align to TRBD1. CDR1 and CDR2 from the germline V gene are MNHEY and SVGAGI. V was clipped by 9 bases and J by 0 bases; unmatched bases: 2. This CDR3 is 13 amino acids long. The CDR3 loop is CASGTGVSYEQYF. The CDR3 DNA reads TGTGCCAGTGGGACAGGGGTCTCCTACGAGCAGTACTTC.

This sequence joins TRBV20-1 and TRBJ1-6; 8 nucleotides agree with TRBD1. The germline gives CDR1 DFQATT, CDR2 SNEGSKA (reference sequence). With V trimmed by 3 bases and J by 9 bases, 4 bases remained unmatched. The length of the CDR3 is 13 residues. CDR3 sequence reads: CSASRGRSSPLHF. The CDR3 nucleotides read TGCAGTGCTAGCAGGGGGCGAAGTTCACCCCTCCACTTT.

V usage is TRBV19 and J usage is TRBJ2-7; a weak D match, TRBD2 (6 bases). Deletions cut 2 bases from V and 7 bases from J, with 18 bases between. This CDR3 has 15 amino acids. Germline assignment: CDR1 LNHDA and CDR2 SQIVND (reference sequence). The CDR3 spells CASSIRGGGSEEQYF. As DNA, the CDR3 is TGTGCCAGTAGTATAAGGGGCGGAGGGAGCGAGGAGCAGTACTTC.

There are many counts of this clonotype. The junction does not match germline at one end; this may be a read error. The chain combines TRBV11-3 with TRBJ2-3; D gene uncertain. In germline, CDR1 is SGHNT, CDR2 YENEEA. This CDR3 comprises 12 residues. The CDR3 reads CASSLDGLSQYF. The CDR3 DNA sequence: TGTGCCAGCAGCCTAGATGGGTTATCGCAGTATTTT.

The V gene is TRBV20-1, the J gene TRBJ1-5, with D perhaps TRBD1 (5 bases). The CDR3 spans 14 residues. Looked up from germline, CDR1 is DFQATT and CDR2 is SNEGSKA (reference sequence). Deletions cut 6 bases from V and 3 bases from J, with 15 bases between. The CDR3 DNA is TGCAGTGCCACTGTTACGGGGGTCAATCAGCCCCAGCATTTT. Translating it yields CSATVTGVNQPQHF.

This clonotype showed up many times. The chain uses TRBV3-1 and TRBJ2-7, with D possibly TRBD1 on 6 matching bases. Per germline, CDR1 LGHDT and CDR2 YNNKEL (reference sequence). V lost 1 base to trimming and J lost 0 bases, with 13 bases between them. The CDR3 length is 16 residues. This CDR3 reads CASSQVLTGLSYEQYF. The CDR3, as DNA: TGTGCCAGCAGCCAAGTTTTGACAGGCCTCTCCTACGAGCAGTACTTC.

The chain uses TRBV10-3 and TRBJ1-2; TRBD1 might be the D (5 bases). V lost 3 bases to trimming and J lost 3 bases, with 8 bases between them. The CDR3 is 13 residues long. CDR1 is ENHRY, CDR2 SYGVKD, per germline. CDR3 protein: CAISDQQDYGYTF. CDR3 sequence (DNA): TGTGCCATCAGTGACCAACAGGACTATGGCTACACCTTC.

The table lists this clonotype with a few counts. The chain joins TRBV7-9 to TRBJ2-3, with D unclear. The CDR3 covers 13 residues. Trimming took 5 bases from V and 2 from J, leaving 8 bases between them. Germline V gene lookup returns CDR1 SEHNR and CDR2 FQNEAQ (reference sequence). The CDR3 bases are TGTGCCAGCAGCGTCTTAGTCACAGATACGCAGTATTTT. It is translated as CASSVLVTDTQYF.

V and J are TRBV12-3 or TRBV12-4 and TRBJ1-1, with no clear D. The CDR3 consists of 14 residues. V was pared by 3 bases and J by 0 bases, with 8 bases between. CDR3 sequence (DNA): TGTGCCAGCAGTTTGGGTTCGGTGAACACTGAAGCTTTCTTT. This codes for CASSLGSVNTEAFF.

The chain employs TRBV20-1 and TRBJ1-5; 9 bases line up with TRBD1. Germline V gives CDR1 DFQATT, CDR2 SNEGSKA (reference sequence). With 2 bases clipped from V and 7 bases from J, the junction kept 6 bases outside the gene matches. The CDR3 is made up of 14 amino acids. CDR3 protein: CSARQRQGGQPQHF. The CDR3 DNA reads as TGCAGTGCTAGACAGAGACAGGGGGGCCAGCCCCAGCATTTT.

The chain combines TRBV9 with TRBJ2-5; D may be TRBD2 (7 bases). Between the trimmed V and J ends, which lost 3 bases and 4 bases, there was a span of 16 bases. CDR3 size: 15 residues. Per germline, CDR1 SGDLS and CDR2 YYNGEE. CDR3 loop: CASSGGGPVRETQYF. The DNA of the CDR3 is TGTGCCAGCAGCGGGGGGGGCCCGGTTCGAGAGACCCAGTACTTC.

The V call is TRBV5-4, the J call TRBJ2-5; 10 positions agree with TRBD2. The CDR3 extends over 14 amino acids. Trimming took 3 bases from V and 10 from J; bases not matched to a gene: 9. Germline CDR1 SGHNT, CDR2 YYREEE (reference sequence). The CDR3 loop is CASSWGGTSDNQYF. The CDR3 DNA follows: TGTGCCAGCAGCTGGGGGGGGACTAGCGATAACCAGTACTTC.

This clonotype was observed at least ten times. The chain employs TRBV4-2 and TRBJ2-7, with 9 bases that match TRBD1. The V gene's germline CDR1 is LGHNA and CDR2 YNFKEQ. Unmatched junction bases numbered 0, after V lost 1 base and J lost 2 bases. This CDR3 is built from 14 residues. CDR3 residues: CASSQGQGAYEQYF. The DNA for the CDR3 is TGTGCCAGCAGCCAAGGACAGGGGGCCTACGAGCAGTACTTC.

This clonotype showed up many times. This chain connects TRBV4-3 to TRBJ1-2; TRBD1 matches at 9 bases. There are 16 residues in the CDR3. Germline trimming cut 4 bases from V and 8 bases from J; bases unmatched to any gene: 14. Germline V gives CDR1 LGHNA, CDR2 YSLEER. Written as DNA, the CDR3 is TGCGCCAGCAGCCCACAAACCTCCGGGACAGGGAACGGCTACACCTTC. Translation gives CASSPQTSGTGNGYTF.

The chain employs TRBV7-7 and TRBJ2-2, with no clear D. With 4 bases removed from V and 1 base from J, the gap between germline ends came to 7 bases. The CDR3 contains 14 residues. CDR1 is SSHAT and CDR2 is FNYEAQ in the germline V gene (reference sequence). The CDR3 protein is CASSSQLNTGELFF. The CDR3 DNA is TGTGCCAGCAGCTCGCAGCTGAACACCGGGGAGCTGTTTTTT.

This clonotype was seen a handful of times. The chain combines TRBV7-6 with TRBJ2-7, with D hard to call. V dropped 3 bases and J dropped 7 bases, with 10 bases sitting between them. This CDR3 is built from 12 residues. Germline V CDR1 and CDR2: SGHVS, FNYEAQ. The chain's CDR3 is CASSLGTGEQYF. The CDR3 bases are TGTGCCAGCAGCTTGGGCACCGGGGAGCAGTACTTC.